A selection of T cell receptor beta chains follows, all from one sample in a study of stem cell transplantation in POMP-related autoinflammatory disease. The protocol was immunoSEQ multiplex PCR, while the TCRdb copy is restricted to in-frame clones and leaves out a portion. The sample lists roughly 800 clones; roughly three quarters were seen once. The input for sequencing was Tregs from PBMCs, taken after stem cell transplantation. The receptors shown here come from a human patient with POMP-related autoinflammation and immune dysregulation (PRAID). Among the T cells, some may be from the graft donor. The CDR3 runs from the conserved cysteine through the conserved F or W. The D gene is left open where the match is weak. Expanded clones are given a class, and other clones once, few, many or no size at all.

>TRBV9|TRBJ2-1|NA|NA
CASSEQGHEQFF
TGTGCCAGCAGCGAACAGGGCCATGAGCAGTTCTTC
>TRBV12-3/TRBV12-4|TRBJ1-1|NA|TRBD1
CASLDREDTEAFF
TGTGCCAGCTTAGACAGGGAGGACACTGAAGCTTTCTTT
>TRBV19|TRBJ1-4|NA|NA
CASSIFSGGEKLFF
TGTGCCAGTAGTATTTTCTCCGGCGGGGAAAAACTGTTTTTT
>TRBV7-9|TRBJ2-5|NA|TRBD1
CASSLSGTAQETQYF
TGTGCCAGCAGCCTGTCCGGGACAGCTCAAGAGACCCAGTACTTC
>TRBV30|TRBJ1-2|NA|TRBD1
CAWKDTGAYGYTF
TGTGCCTGGAAGGACACAGGGGCTTATGGCTACACCTTC
>TRBV6-6|TRBJ2-7|once|TRBD2
CASSPPRAGGPHEQYF
TGTGCCAGCAGCCCCCCCCGGGCGGGAGGGCCCCACGAGCAGTACTTC
>TRBV27|TRBJ2-5|NA|TRBD2
CASSLSGSSWETQYF
TGTGCCAGCAGTTTGAGCGGGAGTAGTTGGGAGACCCAGTACTTC
>TRBV6-5|TRBJ1-5|NA|NA
CASSPRQPSNQPQHF
TGTGCCAGCAGCCCCCGACAACCCAGCAATCAGCCCCAGCATTTT
>TRBV12-3/TRBV12-4|TRBJ2-5|once|NA
CASSLKETQYF
TGTGCCAGCAGTTTAAAGGAGACCCAGTACTTC
>TRBV10-3|TRBJ2-2|NA|TRBD2
CAIPAGVSGELFF
TGTGCCATCCCTGCGGGAGTATCCGGGGAGCTGTTTTTT
>TRBV19|TRBJ2-5|NA|TRBD2
CASSRTSGAETQYF
TGTGCCAGTAGTCGGACTAGCGGGGCAGAGACCCAGTACTTC
>TRBV5-1|TRBJ1-1|NA|NA
CASSFSGTPNTEAFF
TGCGCCAGCAGCTTCTCCGGGACACCGAACACTGAAGCTTTCTTT
>TRBV4-3|TRBJ2-2|NA|TRBD1
CASSQDPGGYGGELFF
TGCGCCAGCAGCCAAGACCCAGGGGGCTATGGCGGGGAGCTGTTTTTT
>TRBV6-5|TRBJ2-1|NA|NA
CASNADGYNEQFF
TGTGCCAGCAACGCGGACGGATACAATGAGCAGTTCTTC
>TRBV30|TRBJ2-1|NA|TRBD2
CAWSLAGVVEQFF
TGTGCCTGGAGTTTAGCGGGAGTGGTTGAGCAGTTCTTC
>TRBV30|TRBJ2-2|NA|NA
CAWSVKYLLTGELFF
TGTGCCTGGAGTGTAAAATACCTTCTCACCGGGGAGCTGTTTTTT
>TRBV5-1|TRBJ2-1|NA|TRBD2
CASSPWGLAGGFRLLGEQFF
TGCGCCAGCAGCCCGTGGGGACTAGCGGGAGGTTTTAGGTTGTTGGGTGAGCAGTTCTTC